These 30 T cell receptor beta chains share one sample of origin, sequenced in a study of T cell responses to AZD1222 COVID-19 vaccine. The table came from immunoSEQ multiplex PCR; TCRdb's copy has only in-frame clones and leaves some out. The table records around 120,000 clones, 85% to 90% of them present only once. Specimen: peripheral blood, collected on day 0 of AZD1222 vaccination. The source of these receptors is an adult in good health.

CDR3 sequence (DNA): TGTGCCAGCAGCGGCGGATTCGGAGGGGCCACTGAAGCTTTCTTT. Translating gives CASSGGFGGATEAFF. The rearrangement joins TRBV9 to TRBJ1-1; maybe TRBD1 (5 bases). Per the germline V gene, CDR1 is SGDLS and CDR2 is YYNGEE. Trimming took off 3 bases at V and 4 bases at J, with 16 bases between the two ends. The CDR3 spans 15 residues.

V usage is TRBV5-1 and J usage is TRBJ1-4; tentatively, D is TRBD1 (6 bases). The CDR3 length is 14 residues. V was shortened by 3 bases and J by 6 bases, with 12 bases between the two germline ends. Germline loops: CDR1 SGHRS, CDR2 YFSETQ. The CDR3 spells CASSSTAGDEKLFF. The CDR3 DNA reads TGCGCCAGCAGCTCGACAGCAGGGGATGAAAAACTGTTTTTT.

The V call is TRBV5-1, the J call TRBJ2-2; 7 bases map to TRBD1. Germline trimming cut 4 bases from V and 0 bases from J; bases unmatched to any gene: 6. Germline assignment: CDR1 SGHRS and CDR2 YFSETQ. The CDR3 length is 16 residues. The CDR3 sequence: CASSPGQRPNTGELFF. DNA for the CDR3: TGCGCCAGCAGCCCGGGACAGCGGCCGAACACCGGGGAGCTGTTTTTT.

J is TRBJ1-1 and V is TRBV18, with D unresolved. This CDR3 comprises 14 residues. Germline V lookup: CDR1 KGHSH, CDR2 LQKENI. V was cut by 3 bases and J by 1 base, with 9 bases left in between. CDR3 sequence: CASSPSKQNTEAFF. CDR3 in DNA: TGTGCCAGCTCACCGAGTAAGCAGAACACTGAAGCTTTCTTT.

Only one count was recorded for this clone. V is TRBV3-1 (or the pseudogene TRBV3-2) and J is TRBJ1-2, with unresolved D. CDR3 length: 12 residues. Trimming shortened V by 2 bases and J by 4 bases, and 5 bases separated the two germline ends. Per germline, CDR1 LGHDT and CDR2 YNNKEL (reference sequence). In DNA form, the CDR3 reads TGTGCCAGCAGCCAACTTCGCTATGGCTACACCTTC. Amino acids: CASSQLRYGYTF.

The rearrangement uses TRBV10-3 and TRBJ1-5, with D possibly being TRBD1 (5 bases). The V gene lost 4 bases and the J gene lost 2 bases, with 12 bases spanning the gap. CDR1 and CDR2 (germline): ENHRY, SYGVKD. This CDR3 region has 15 residues. The CDR3 DNA follows: TGTGCCATCAGTGGTCGGGGACGGGGCAATCAGCCCCAGCATTTT. Its translation is CAISGRGRGNQPQHF.

The chain uses TRBV27 and TRBJ2-7, with D possibly TRBD2 on 5 matching bases. The germline V gene encodes CDR1 MNHEY and CDR2 SMNVEV (reference sequence). The CDR3 covers 15 residues. V lost 3 bases, J lost 0 bases, and 12 bases lay in between. The CDR3 bases are TGTGCCAGCAGTTTCCGGACGGGGAACTCCTACGAGCAGTACTTC. Its protein is CASSFRTGNSYEQYF.

This clone was observed a single time. This rearrangement joins TRBV2 to TRBJ2-7; 8 bases agree with TRBD1. The V and J ends lost 6 bases and 4 bases, in that order; junction bases with no gene match: 2. The CDR3 is 12 residues long. The germline V gene has CDR1 SNHLY and CDR2 FYNNEI. Here the CDR3 reads CASRDRVYEQYF. In DNA form, the CDR3 reads TGTGCCAGCAGGGACAGGGTGTACGAGCAGTACTTC.

The chain uses TRBV20-1 and TRBJ2-1, with 8 bases that match TRBD2. The junction had 10 bases not matched to a gene; V was cut back by 3 bases and J by 9 bases. The V gene's germline CDR1 is DFQATT and CDR2 SNEGSKA (reference sequence). The CDR3 consists of 14 residues. The CDR3 nucleotides are TGCAGTGCTAGTCCGGGACTAGGGGCGGGTGAGCAGTTCTTC. Its protein product is CSASPGLGAGEQFF.

This chain uses TRBV7-6 with TRBJ2-1; 10 bases fit TRBD2. The germline CDR1 and CDR2 sequences are SGHVS and FNYEAQ. The CDR3 has 16 amino acids. V trimming: 5 bases; J trimming: 3 bases; junction bases outside the gene matches: 7. The CDR3 protein is CASSRRTSGLYNEQFF. CDR3 DNA: TGTGCCAGCAGCAGACGGACTAGCGGCCTCTACAATGAGCAGTTCTTC.

The rearrangement uses TRBV5-8 and TRBJ2-5; 9 bases match TRBD1. V dropped 3 bases and J dropped 3; count of bases not matched to a gene: 3. The germline V gene encodes CDR1 SGHTS and CDR2 YDEGEE. This CDR3 contains 14 residues. The CDR3 sequence: CASSSGQGKETQYF. Written as DNA, the CDR3 is TGTGCCAGCAGCTCAGGACAGGGGAAAGAGACCCAGTACTTC.

The rearrangement joins TRBV15 to TRBJ1-2; weak D call: TRBD1 (5 bases). Germline lookup yields CDR1 LNHNV and CDR2 YYDKDF (reference sequence). The CDR3 contains 15 residues. V lost 4 bases and J 6 bases, leaving 18 bases between the germline ends. CDR3 protein: CATSKGPPGLNGYTF. CDR3 nucleotide sequence: TGTGCCACCAGCAAAGGACCCCCGGGGCTGAATGGCTACACCTTC.

The chain uses TRBV6-5 and TRBJ2-1, with a weak D call TRBD2 (7 bases). The germline V gene has CDR1 MNHEY and CDR2 SVGAGI. The V and J ends lost 4 bases and 8 bases respectively, with 21 bases between them. The CDR3 has 16 residues. The CDR3 here is CASSWGGSGGGDEQFF. The CDR3 DNA is TGTGCCAGCAGTTGGGGGGGGAGCGGAGGGGGGGATGAGCAGTTCTTC.

The J gene is TRBJ1-5, the V gene TRBV3-1 (or the pseudogene TRBV3-2); D is undetermined. Trimming cost V 0 bases and J 5 bases, with 5 bases left between them. Per the germline V gene, CDR1 is LGHDT and CDR2 is YNNKEL (reference sequence). This CDR3 is 13 amino acids long. The CDR3 DNA reads as TGTGCCAGCAGCCAAGAGGTGGATCAGCCCCAGCATTTT. This gives the protein CASSQEVDQPQHF.

This chain joins TRBV29-1 and TRBJ1-2; D unresolved. From germline, CDR1 is SQVTM and CDR2 ANQGSEA. The CDR3 contains 13 residues. V shed 7 bases and J shed 5 bases, with 17 bases lying between them. The CDR3 coding sequence is TGCAGCGGCACCGGGGTAGGAGGATATGGCTACACCTTC. Protein: CSGTGVGGYGYTF.

The chain is built from TRBV18 and TRBJ1-3, with 10 bases lining up with TRBD1. CDR1 and CDR2 from the germline V gene are KGHSH and LQKENI. The trim removed 6 bases at V and 4 bases at J, leaving 6 bases unmatched. CDR3 length: 15 residues. CDR3 loop: CASSPGQGKGNTIYF. CDR3 coding DNA: TGTGCCAGCTCGCCGGGACAGGGGAAAGGAAACACCATATATTTT.

The rearrangement links TRBV5-1 to TRBJ1-1, with 12 bases fitting TRBD1. The CDR3 is made up of 15 amino acids. J gave up 6 bases and V 4 bases, and 7 bases lay outside the gene matches. CDR1 SGHRS and CDR2 YFSETQ come from the germline V gene. The CDR3 loop reads CASSPRGQGASEAFF. The CDR3 DNA is TGCGCCAGCAGCCCGCGGGGACAGGGGGCCTCTGAAGCTTTCTTT.

This clone was observed once. The rearrangement joins TRBV7-3 to TRBJ2-2; 14 nucleotides agree with TRBD2. This CDR3 has 16 amino acids. CDR1 SGHTA and CDR2 FQGTGA come from the germline V gene. V lost 6 bases, J lost 7 bases, and 7 bases stayed unmatched. CDR3 coding DNA: TGTGCCAGCAGTTCGGGACTAGCGGGAGTGGTCGGGGAGCTGTTTTTT. It translates to CASSSGLAGVVGELFF.

The V call is TRBV5-5, the J call TRBJ1-2; possibly TRBD1 for D (5 bases). The CDR3 has 13 residues. CDR1 and CDR2 from the germline V gene are SGHKS and YYEKEE (reference sequence). The V end lost 8 bases, the J end lost 0 bases, and 11 bases lay between the germline ends. In DNA form, the CDR3 reads TGTGCCAGTAAGGACAACCCTAACTATGGCTACACCTTC. It specifies CASKDNPNYGYTF.

The J gene is TRBJ2-5, the V gene TRBV5-1; 9 positions match TRBD1. The CDR3 totals 15 residues. CDR1 and CDR2 (germline): SGHRS, YFSETQ. V was clipped by 4 bases and J by 4 bases; unmatched bases: 8. Written as DNA, the CDR3 is TGCGCCAGCAGCCCCGGACAGGGGAGGTTAGAGACCCAGTACTTC. Its protein is CASSPGQGRLETQYF.

The rearrangement joins TRBV7-9 to TRBJ2-3; TRBD2 matches 10 bases. The J segment lost 2 bases and the V segment lost 1 base, leaving 3 bases of the junction unmatched. The CDR3 contains 16 residues. The germline gives CDR1 SEHNR, CDR2 FQNEAQ (reference sequence). The CDR3: CASSLGGLANTDTQYF. The DNA for the CDR3 is TGTGCCAGCAGCTTAGGGGGACTAGCGAACACAGATACGCAGTATTTT.

The V call is TRBV29-1, the J call TRBJ2-7; 10 bases fit TRBD2. The CDR3 has 16 residues. The V gene end was trimmed by 5 bases and the J gene end by 1 base; junction bases not matched to a gene: 11. Germline CDR1 is SQVTM and CDR2 is ANQGSEA. This CDR3 reads CSVFRLAGGISYEQYF. The DNA of the CDR3 is TGCAGCGTTTTCCGACTAGCGGGTGGTATTTCCTACGAGCAGTACTTC.

This chain connects TRBV27 to TRBJ2-1, with D possibly being TRBD1 or TRBD2 (5 bases each). Germline CDR1 MNHEY, CDR2 SMNVEV (reference sequence). With 4 bases removed from V and 8 bases from J, the gap between germline ends came to 24 bases. The CDR3 is made up of 17 amino acids. The CDR3 nucleotides are TGTGCCAGCAGTTCCTACGGGGACCCCCACGGAAGGGATGAGCAGTTCTTC. It codes for CASSSYGDPHGRDEQFF.

This clone was recorded only once. J is TRBJ1-4 and V is TRBV14; TRBD1 is a possible D gene (5 bases). Trimming removed 1 base at V and 8 bases at J, with 11 bases between. The CDR3 covers 14 residues. Germline loops: CDR1 SGHDN, CDR2 FVKESK. The CDR3 bases are TGTGCCAGCAGCCAAGGGGGCGTAGGGGAAAAACTGTTTTTT. Its translation: CASSQGGVGEKLFF.

The V and J genes are TRBV14 and TRBJ1-3; D gene unclear. Trimming took off 4 bases at V and 0 bases at J, with 7 bases between the two ends. The CDR3 covers 14 residues. The germline CDR1 and CDR2 sequences are SGHDN and FVKESK. Here the CDR3 reads CASSRGSSGNTIYF. DNA of the CDR3: TGTGCCAGCAGCCGAGGGAGCTCTGGAAACACCATATATTTT. The entire variable domain, with the rest obtained from reference TRBV14 and TRBJ1-3, is as follows: EAGVTQFPSHSVIEKGQTVTLRCDPISGHDNLYWYRRVMGKEIKFLLHFVKESKQDESGMPNNRFLAERTGGTYSTLKVQPAELEDSGVYFCASSRGSSGNTIYFGEGSWLTVV.

Only one count was recorded for this clone. V gene TRBV10-3 combines with J gene TRBJ1-6; tentatively, D is TRBD1 (6 bases). Germline V CDR1 and CDR2: ENHRY, SYGVKD. V dropped 2 bases and J dropped 10 bases, with 12 bases sitting between them. CDR3 length: 14 amino acids. For the CDR3, the DNA is TGTGCCATCAGTGAGGTGGGGGCCCCGTCACCCCTCCACTTT. Translated, it gives CAISEVGAPSPLHF.

The chain is built from TRBV20-1 and TRBJ1-5; D is unresolved. V was cut by 3 bases and J by 6 bases, with 12 bases left in between. Germline CDR1 and CDR2: DFQATT and SNEGSKA (reference sequence). The CDR3 runs 13 residues. The CDR3 is CSASRGFSQPQHF. CDR3 DNA: TGCAGTGCTAGTCGCGGGTTCAGTCAGCCCCAGCATTTT.

This clone was recorded once. This sequence joins TRBV11-3 and TRBJ1-1; 7 positions agree with TRBD1. With V trimmed by 1 base and J by 5 bases, 4 bases remained unmatched. Germline loops: CDR1 SGHNT, CDR2 YENEEA. The CDR3 is made up of 14 amino acids. Here the CDR3 reads CASSLGQGATEAFF. For the CDR3, the DNA is TGTGCCAGCAGCTTAGGACAGGGAGCAACTGAAGCTTTCTTT.

This clone occurred once. The V call is TRBV6-5, the J call TRBJ1-5; D is uncertain. This CDR3 is built from 16 residues. V shed 0 bases and J shed 5 bases, with 14 bases lying between them. Germline values: CDR1 MNHEY, CDR2 SVGAGI. CDR3 protein: CASSYSRGSGHQPQHF. In nucleotides, the CDR3 is TGTGCCAGCAGTTACTCGAGAGGAAGTGGGCATCAGCCCCAGCATTTT.

The gene calls are TRBV29-1 and TRBJ2-1, with unresolved D. The CDR3 extends over 12 amino acids. The germline V gene has CDR1 SQVTM and CDR2 ANQGSEA. Trimming shortened V by 5 bases and J by 4 bases, and 9 bases separated the two germline ends. For the CDR3, the DNA is TGCAGCGTTCGTCACAATTACAATGAGCAGTTCTTC. Its protein product is CSVRHNYNEQFF.